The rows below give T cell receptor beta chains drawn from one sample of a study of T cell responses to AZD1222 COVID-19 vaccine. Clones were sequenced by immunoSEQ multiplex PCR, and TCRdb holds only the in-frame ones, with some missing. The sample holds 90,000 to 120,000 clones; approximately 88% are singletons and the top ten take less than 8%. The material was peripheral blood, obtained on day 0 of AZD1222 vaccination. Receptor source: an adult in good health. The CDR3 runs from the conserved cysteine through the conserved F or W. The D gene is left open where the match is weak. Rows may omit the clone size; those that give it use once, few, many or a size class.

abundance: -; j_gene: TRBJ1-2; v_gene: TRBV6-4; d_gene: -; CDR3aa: CASSDSRLAYPLNYGYTF; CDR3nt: TGTGCCAGCAGTGACTCGAGGTTGGCCTACCCTTTGAACTATGGCTACACCTTC
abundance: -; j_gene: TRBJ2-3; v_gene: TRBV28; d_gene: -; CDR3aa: CASSGSGIGSDTQYF; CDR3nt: TGTGCCAGCAGCGGAAGTGGGATTGGTTCAGATACGCAGTATTTT
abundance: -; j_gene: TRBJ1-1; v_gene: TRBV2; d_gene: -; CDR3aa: CASSARASEAFF; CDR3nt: TGTGCCAGCAGTGCTCGGGCTTCTGAAGCTTTCTTT
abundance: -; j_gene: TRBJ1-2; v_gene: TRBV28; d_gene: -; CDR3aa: CASRDSNNYGYTF; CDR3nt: TGTGCCAGCAGGGACAGTAATAACTATGGCTACACCTTC
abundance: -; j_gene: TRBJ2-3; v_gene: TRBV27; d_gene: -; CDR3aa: CASSFRVITDTQYF; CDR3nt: TGTGCCAGCAGTTTTCGCGTTATCACAGATACGCAGTATTTT
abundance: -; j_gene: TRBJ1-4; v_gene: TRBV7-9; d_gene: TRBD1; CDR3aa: CASSLAGTGVEKLFF; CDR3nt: TGTGCCAGCAGCCTAGCAGGGACAGGGGTAGAAAAACTGTTTTTT
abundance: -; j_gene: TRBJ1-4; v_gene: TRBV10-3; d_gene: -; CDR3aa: CAIRGVGGNEKLFF; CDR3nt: TGTGCCATCCGTGGTGTGGGGGGCAATGAAAAACTGTTTTTT
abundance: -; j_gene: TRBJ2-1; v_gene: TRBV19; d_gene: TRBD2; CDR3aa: CASSRTSGTVGQFF; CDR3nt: TGTGCCAGTAGTAGGACTAGCGGGACAGTGGGGCAGTTCTTC
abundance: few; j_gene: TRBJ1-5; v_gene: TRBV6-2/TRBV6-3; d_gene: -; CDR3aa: CASSVNRDQPQHF; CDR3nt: TGTGCCAGCAGTGTTAACAGGGATCAGCCCCAGCATTTT
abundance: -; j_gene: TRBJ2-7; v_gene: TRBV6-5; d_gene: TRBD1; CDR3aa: CATKGTGQPYEQYF; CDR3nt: TGTGCCACCAAGGGGACAGGCCAGCCCTACGAGCAGTACTTC
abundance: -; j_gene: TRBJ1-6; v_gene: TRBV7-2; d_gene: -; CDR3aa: CASSLEGSYSPLHF; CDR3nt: TGTGCCAGCAGCTTAGAGGGCTCCTATTCACCCCTCCACTTT
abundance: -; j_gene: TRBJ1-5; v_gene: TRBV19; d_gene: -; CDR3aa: CASSMQGSQPQHF; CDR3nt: TGTGCCAGTAGTATGCAGGGAAGTCAGCCCCAGCATTTT
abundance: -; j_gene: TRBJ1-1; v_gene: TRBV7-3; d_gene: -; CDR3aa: CASSLVPSRTSGEAFF; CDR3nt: TGTGCCAGCAGCTTAGTCCCGTCTCGAACGAGTGGTGAAGCTTTCTTT
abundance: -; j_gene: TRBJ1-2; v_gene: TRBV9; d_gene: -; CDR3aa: CASSVRRDGSWGYTF; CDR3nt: TGTGCCAGCAGCGTAAGACGGGACGGAAGCTGGGGCTACACCTTC
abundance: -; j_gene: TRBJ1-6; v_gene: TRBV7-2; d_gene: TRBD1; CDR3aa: CASSQVEGAGSPLHF; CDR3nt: TGTGCCAGCAGCCAAGTGGAGGGGGCAGGGTCACCCCTCCACTTT
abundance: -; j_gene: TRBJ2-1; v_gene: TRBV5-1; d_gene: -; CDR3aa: CASSLDSGGGEQFF; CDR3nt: TGCGCCAGCAGCTTGGACTCGGGGGGCGGTGAGCAGTTCTTC
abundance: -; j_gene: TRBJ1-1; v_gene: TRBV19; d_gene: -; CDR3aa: CASSIVWGNTEAFF; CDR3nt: TGTGCCAGTAGTATAGTATGGGGGAACACTGAAGCTTTCTTT
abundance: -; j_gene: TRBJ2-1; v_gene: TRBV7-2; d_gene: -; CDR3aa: CASSLAGGPSSYNEQFF; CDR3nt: TGTGCCAGCAGCTTGGCTGGCGGGCCCAGCTCCTACAATGAGCAGTTCTTC
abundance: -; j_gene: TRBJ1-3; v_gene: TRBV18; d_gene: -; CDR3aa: CASSYPANTIYF; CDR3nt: TGTGCCAGCTCGTACCCGGCAAACACCATATATTTT
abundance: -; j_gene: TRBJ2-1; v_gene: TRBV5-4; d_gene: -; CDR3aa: CASSFTEYNEQFF; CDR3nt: TGTGCCAGCAGCTTCACAGAATACAATGAGCAGTTCTTC
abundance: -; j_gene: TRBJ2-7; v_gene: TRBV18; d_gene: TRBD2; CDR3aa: CASSSGLAELYEQYF; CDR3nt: TGTGCCAGCTCATCGGGACTAGCGGAGCTCTACGAGCAGTACTTC
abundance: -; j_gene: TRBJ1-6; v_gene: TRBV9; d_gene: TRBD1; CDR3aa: CASSGGQDNSPLHF; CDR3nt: TGTGCCAGCAGCGGAGGACAGGACAATTCACCCCTCCACTTT
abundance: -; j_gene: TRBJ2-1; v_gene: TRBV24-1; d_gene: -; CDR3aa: CATSDFGAGLNEQFF; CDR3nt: TGTGCCACCAGTGATTTCGGAGCGGGTCTCAATGAGCAGTTCTTC
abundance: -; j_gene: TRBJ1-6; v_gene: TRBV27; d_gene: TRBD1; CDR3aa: CASRPPGQEYNSPLHF; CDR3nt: TGTGCCAGCAGACCACCGGGACAGGAATATAATTCACCCCTCCACTTT
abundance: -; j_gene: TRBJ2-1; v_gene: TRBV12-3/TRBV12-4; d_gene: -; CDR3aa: CASSFREYNEQFF; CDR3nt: TGTGCCAGCAGTTTTAGGGAGTACAATGAGCAGTTCTTC
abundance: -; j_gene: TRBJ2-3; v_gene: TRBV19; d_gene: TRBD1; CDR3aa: CASSRTGVTDTQYF; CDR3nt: TGTGCCAGTAGTCGGACAGGGGTCACAGATACGCAGTATTTT